The clone carrying this TCR beta chain has only a few counts. The data are from a study of blood T cell repertoires in COVID-19. Overall study: Samples came from the United States, Italy and Spain, spanning acute and convalescent COVID-19. The cDNA or gDNA used as material had been derived from T cells, B-cell-depleted T cells, or PBMCs.

Per the original data handling: Reference gene primer amplification yielded estimated nucleated cell counts. Using immunoSEQ multiplex PCR, the repertoire was profiled, and TCRdb retains in-frame clones only, with some absent. V, J and clone size were drawn from that table, and D and trimming were deduced from the DNA. The repertoire holds some 100,000 clones, 91% seen once, with around 15% in the top ten. Per the germline V gene, CDR1 is SGDLS and CDR2 is YYNGEE. There are 14 residues in the CDR3. The ends lost 3 bases at V and 6 bases at J; junction bases unmatched: 3. This clonotype originated in a man over 45 with acute or convalescent COVID-19. The chain is built from TRBV9 and TRBJ1-6; 7 nucleotides agree with TRBD1. Specimen: peripheral blood. The CDR3 DNA is TGTGCCAGCAGCGCGGGACAGATTAATTCACCCCTCCACTTT. Protein product: CASSAGQINSPLHF.